This T cell receptor beta chain was recovered during a study of cytomegalovirus exposure and HLA in healthy donors. On this clone itself: Its antigen is unidentified.

Germline CDR1 and CDR2: SQVTM and ANQGSEA. The CDR3 covers 13 residues. Deletions cut 0 bases from V and 4 bases from J, with 7 bases between. Study observations and caveats: A later examination showed that TCR association rates differed by HLA locus, with DRB1 most and HLA-C fewest.

In the PCR, 60 Vbeta and 13 Jbeta primers were used. TCRdb's copy holds only in-frame clones and misses some; the assay was immunoSEQ multiplex PCR. The sample lists approximately 150,000 clones, over 75% occurring once. The chain is built from TRBV29-1 and TRBJ1-3, with no clear D. The TCR originated in a male donor in good health and CMV-seronegative. The material sequenced was PBMCs. The CDR3 loop is CSVEEEWGNTIYF. DNA of the CDR3: TGCAGCGTTGAAGAGGAGTGGGGAAACACCATATATTTT.